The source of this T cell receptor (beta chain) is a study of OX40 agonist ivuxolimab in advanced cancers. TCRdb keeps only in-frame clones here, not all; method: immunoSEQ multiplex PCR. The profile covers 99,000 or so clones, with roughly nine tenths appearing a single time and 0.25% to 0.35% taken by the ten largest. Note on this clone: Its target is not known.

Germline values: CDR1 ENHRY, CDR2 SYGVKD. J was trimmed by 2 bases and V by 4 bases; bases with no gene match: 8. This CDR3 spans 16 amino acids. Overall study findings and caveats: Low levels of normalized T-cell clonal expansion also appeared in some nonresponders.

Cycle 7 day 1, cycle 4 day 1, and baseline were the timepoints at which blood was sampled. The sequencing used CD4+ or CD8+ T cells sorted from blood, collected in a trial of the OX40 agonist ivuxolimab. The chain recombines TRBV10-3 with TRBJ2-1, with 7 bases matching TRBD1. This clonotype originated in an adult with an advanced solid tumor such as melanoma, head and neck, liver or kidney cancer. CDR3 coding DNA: TGTGCCATCAGTGCTGGGCAGGGGGTGACCTACAATGAGCAGTTCTTC. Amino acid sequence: CAISAGQGVTYNEQFF.